Listed below are T cell receptor beta chains from one sample, sequenced in a study of T cell responses to AZD1222 COVID-19 vaccine. Some clones are missing from TCRdb's copy, which holds only in-frame ones; the method was immunoSEQ multiplex PCR. The data contain 100,000 to 150,000 clones, 89% of them singletons. Sequencing used peripheral blood, obtained on day 0 of AZD1222 vaccination. The receptors here all came from an adult in good health. The CDR3 runs from the conserved cysteine through the conserved F or W. The order of the fields is clone size, J gene, D gene, V gene, CDR3 DNA, CDR3 protein. A D gene is named only where the DNA matches it firmly. The listing skips clone size in some rows; elsewhere it reads once, few, many or a size class.

. TRBJ1-1 TRBD1 TRBV19 TGTGCCAGTAACAGGGGAACGAACACTGAAGCTTTCTTT CASNRGTNTEAFF
. TRBJ2-7 TRBD2 TRBV5-6 TGTGCCAGCAGCGCTAGGGGCGGGAGGACCGACGAGCAGTACTTC CASSARGGRTDEQYF
. TRBJ1-2 TRBD1 TRBV18 TGTGCCAGCTCACCAACGGGACAGGTTAACTATGGCTACACCTTC CASSPTGQVNYGYTF
. TRBJ1-4 . TRBV6-1 TGTGCCAGCAGTGAAATAGGGGCAGCTAATGAAAAACTGTTTTTT CASSEIGAANEKLFF
. TRBJ2-5 . TRBV18 TGTGCCAGCTCACCACAGGGTGCTTTGGAGACCCAGTACTTC CASSPQGALETQYF
once TRBJ2-5 TRBD1 TRBV27 TGTGCCAGCAGAATCCGGGACAGGTACCAAGAGACCCAGTACTTC CASRIRDRYQETQYF
. TRBJ2-7 TRBD1 TRBV9 TGTGCCAGCAGCGGAACAGGGGCTCCCTACTACGAGCAGTACTTC CASSGTGAPYYEQYF
. TRBJ2-5 TRBD2 TRBV19 TGTGCCAGTAACCCTAGCGGGGGCAGGGAGACCCAGTACTTC CASNPSGGRETQYF
. TRBJ1-6 TRBD1 TRBV25-1 TGTGCCAGCAGAGGTCAGGGGGTTAATTCACCCCTCCACTTT CASRGQGVNSPLHF
. TRBJ1-5 . TRBV30 TGTGCCTGGAGGGACCGTTTGGGTGGGAATCAGCCCCAGCATTTT CAWRDRLGGNQPQHF
. TRBJ2-2 . TRBV29-1 TGCAGCGTTAACAGGGGGGGGACCGGGGAGCTGTTTTTT CSVNRGGTGELFF
. TRBJ2-6 . TRBV19 TGTGCCAGTAGTATGGACGAAATGGGGGCCAACGTCCTGACTTTC CASSMDEMGANVLTF